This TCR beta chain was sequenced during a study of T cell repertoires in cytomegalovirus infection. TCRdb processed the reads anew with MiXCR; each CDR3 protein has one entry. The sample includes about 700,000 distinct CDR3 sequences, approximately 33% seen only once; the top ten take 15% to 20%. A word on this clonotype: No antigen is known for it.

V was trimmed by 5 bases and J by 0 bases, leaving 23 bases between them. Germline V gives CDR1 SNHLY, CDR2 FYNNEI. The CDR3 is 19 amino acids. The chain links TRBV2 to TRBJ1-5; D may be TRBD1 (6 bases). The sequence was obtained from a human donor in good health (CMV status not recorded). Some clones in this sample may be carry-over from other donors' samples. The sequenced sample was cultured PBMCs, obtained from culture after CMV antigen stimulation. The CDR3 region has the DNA TGTGCCAGCAGTCTGGGGGGCCGGGGAACCATCTATAGCAATCAGCCCCAGCATTTT. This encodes CASSLGGRGTIYSNQPQHF.